This T cell receptor (beta chain) was recorded in a study of shared clonotypes between healthy human individuals. The protocol was immunoSEQ multiplex PCR, while the TCRdb copy is restricted to in-frame clones and leaves out a portion. The table has some 2,100,000 clones, 85% to 95% seen once; the top ten hold under 2%. Terminally differentiated effector memory CD45RA+ cells were excluded from the naive CD8 cells, which were CD45RO-negative and positively selected for CCR7. The CDR3 runs to 19 residues. Germline V gene data show CDR1 as SGHRS and CDR2 as YFSETQ. The V segment lost 0 bases and the J segment 1 base; nucleotides outside the gene matches: 6.

The chain has TRBV5-1 and TRBJ2-2, with TRBD2 identical over 13 bases. Source material: naive CD8+ T cells from PBMCs. The TCR was taken from a man between 18 and 35 years old in good health. Some clones in this sample may be carry-over from other donors' samples. CDR3 bases: TGCGCCAGCAGCTTGGCCCGGGGACTAGCGGGAAAGAACACCGGGGAGCTGTTTTTT. Protein product: CASSLARGLAGKNTGELFF. Filled out from reference TRBV5-1 and TRBJ2-2, the complete variable domain reads KAGVTQTPRYLIKTRGQQVTLSCSPISGHRSVSWYQQTPGQGLQFLFEYFSETQRNKGNFPGRFSGRQFSNSRSEMNVSTLELGDSALYLCASSLARGLAGKNTGELFFGEGSRLTVL.